Listed below are T cell receptor beta chains from one sample, sequenced in a study of shared T cell receptors in the human thymus. Generated by immunoSEQ multiplex PCR, the TCRdb table keeps only in-frame clones and is missing some. The sample lists more than 550,000 clones; about 87% were seen once. The sample also formed part of further work on human thymus T cells.

The sample taken for sequencing was thymocytes. These receptors were obtained from a boy under two years old with a congenital heart defect. CDR3s include the opening cysteine and the closing phenylalanine or tryptophan. The D gene is left open where the match is weak. Clone size appears in some rows only: once, few, many, or a class for an expanded clone.

V	length	size	J	D	CDR3	DNA
TRBV14	17	few	TRBJ2-4	.	CASSQDRSVRGQNIQYF	TGTGCCAGCAGCCAAGATAGGAGCGTGAGAGGCCAAAACATTCAGTACTTC
TRBV2	16	once	TRBJ1-2	TRBD1	CASSRDRVSPCGGYTF	TGTGCCAGCAGCCGGGACAGGGTTTCCCCTTGTGGTGGCTACACCTTC
TRBV14	16	.	TRBJ1-6	.	CASSARHPTGYSPLHF	TGTGCCAGCAGCGCCCGTCACCCCACGGGGTATTCACCCCTCCACTTT
TRBV7-2	16	.	TRBJ2-7	.	CASSLRLLGRAGEQYF	TGTGCCAGCAGCTTACGCCTGCTAGGTCGAGCTGGAGAGCAGTACTTC
TRBV4-3	16	.	TRBJ2-1	.	CASSRKTGTTRGEQFF	TGCGCCAGCAGCCGAAAAACCGGGACTACCAGGGGTGAGCAGTTCTTC
TRBV7-9	14	.	TRBJ2-7	TRBD2	CASSPRGGGYEQYF	TGTGCCAGCAGCCCCCGCGGGGGGGGTTACGAGCAGTACTTC
TRBV5-1	14	.	TRBJ2-3	.	CASSLYISTDTQYF	TGCGCCAGCAGCTTATACATTAGCACAGATACGCAGTATTTT
TRBV30	15	.	TRBJ2-1	.	CAWSRSVTGKNEQFF	TGTGCCTGGAGTCGGAGTGTGACAGGCAAGAATGAGCAGTTCTTC
TRBV4-3	20	.	TRBJ2-3	TRBD2	CASSQGPDRLAGVGTDTQYF	TGCGCCAGCAGCCAAGGCCCGGACCGACTAGCGGGAGTAGGAACAGATACGCAGTATTTT
TRBV18	12	.	TRBJ2-1	.	CASSRNNNEQFF	TGTGCCAGCTCACGAAACAACAATGAGCAGTTCTTC
TRBV5-1	15	.	TRBJ2-1	TRBD2	CASSPGASGINEQFF	TGCGCCAGCAGCCCCGGGGCTAGCGGGATAAATGAGCAGTTCTTC
TRBV11-2	14	.	TRBJ1-1	TRBD1	CASSSGQGTTEAFF	TGTGCCAGCAGCTCGGGACAGGGGACCACTGAAGCTTTCTTT
TRBV5-4	15	.	TRBJ1-3	.	CASSLATASGNTIYF	TGTGCCAGCAGCTTGGCCACTGCCTCTGGAAACACCATATATTTT
TRBV4-3	15	.	TRBJ1-5	.	CASSQDGAVNQPQHF	TGCGCCAGCAGCCAAGATGGGGCAGTGAATCAGCCCCAGCATTTT
TRBV15	16	.	TRBJ2-5	TRBD1	CATSTLTGSDQETQYF	TGTGCCACCAGCACCCTGACAGGGTCTGACCAAGAGACCCAGTACTTC
TRBV29-1	13	.	TRBJ2-7	TRBD2	CSVFTGGYYEQYF	TGCAGCGTTTTTACGGGAGGGTACTACGAGCAGTACTTC
TRBV27	17	.	TRBJ2-7	TRBD1	CASSLSSAGGYGYEQYF	TGTGCCAGCAGTTTATCGTCGGCAGGGGGCTATGGGTACGAGCAGTACTTC
TRBV4-1	13	.	TRBJ1-3	TRBD1	CASSPLPFDRGIF	TGCGCCAGCAGCCCCCTCCCATTCGACAGGGGGATTTTT
TRBV27	11	.	TRBJ2-5	.	CASSLQETQYF	TGTGCCAGCAGCCTCCAAGAGACCCAGTACTTC
TRBV28	17	.	TRBJ2-1	TRBD2	CASSLKETSGRNNEQFF	TGTGCCAGCAGTTTAAAGGAGACTAGCGGGAGAAACAATGAGCAGTTCTTC
TRBV7-9	15	.	TRBJ2-7	TRBD1	CASSFGTESSYEQYF	TGTGCCAGCAGCTTCGGGACAGAGTCCTCCTACGAGCAGTACTTC
TRBV28	14	once	TRBJ2-7	.	CASSWQVHSYEQYF	TGTGCCAGCAGTTGGCAGGTCCACTCCTACGAGCAGTACTTC
TRBV27	16	.	TRBJ2-2	.	CASSNIPGTPPGELFF	TGTGCCAGCAGTAACATCCCCGGGACACCCCCCGGGGAGCTGTTTTTT
TRBV2	14	.	TRBJ1-1	TRBD1	CASSALGQGPEAFF	TGTGCCAGCAGTGCTTTGGGACAGGGCCCTGAAGCTTTCTTT
TRBV6-6	12	.	TRBJ2-1	.	CASSYPGNEQFF	TGTGCCAGCAGTTATCCGGGCAATGAGCAGTTCTTC
TRBV18	18	once	TRBJ2-2	TRBD2	CASSPPGLAGDHTGELFF	TGTGCCAGCTCACCACCGGGACTAGCGGGGGACCACACCGGGGAGCTGTTTTTT
TRBV15	17	.	TRBJ2-3	.	CATSRELGPPAQDTQYF	TGTGCCACCAGCAGAGAACTGGGGCCTCCCGCACAGGATACGCAGTATTTT
TRBV7-2	18	.	TRBJ2-1	TRBD2	CASSLKWAGLAGIDEQFF	TGTGCCAGCAGCTTAAAGTGGGCGGGTCTAGCGGGAATTGATGAGCAGTTCTTC